Below, 32 T cell receptor beta chains from the same sample are listed, as sequenced in a study of post-analysis software for immune sequencing data (dated by TCRdb to between 2015 and 2017). Overall results and qualifications from the work: Significantly higher frequencies in patients than in controls were found for roughly 5 TRBV segments, including TRBV5-6, TRBV5-1 and TRBV20-1.

No antigen is known for these receptors. The library came from PCR. Sequencing used an Illumina HiSeq 2500. To reduce PCR and sequencing biases, unique molecular identifiers were built into the TCR beta cDNA libraries. TCRdb's own reprocessing of the public reads used fastp at Q25 and MiXCR and kept productive beta chains. Rows are unified per CDR3 protein, each entry keeping the most common DNA and genes. A total of about 460,000 distinct CDR3 sequences appear in this sample, over 35% of them only once. The ten largest clonotypes hold over 10% of the sample. The sequenced sample was blood. The receptors were gathered from a girl aged 10 to 17 with multiple sclerosis.

This chain joins TRBV20-1 and TRBJ2-7, with D tentatively TRBD1 (7 bases). This CDR3 region has 14 residues. V gave up 3 bases and J gave up 1 base, with 13 bases separating them. From germline, CDR1 is DFQATT and CDR2 SNEGSKA (reference sequence). The DNA of the CDR3 is TGCAGTGCTAGGATCAGGGGGGAGTCCTACGAGCAGTACTTC. It translates to CSARIRGESYEQYF.

This clonotype has just a few counts. J is TRBJ2-5 and V is TRBV10-3, with TRBD1 matching over 7 bases. The germline CDR1 and CDR2 sequences are ENHRY and SYGVKD. With V trimmed by 8 bases and J by 1 base, 4 bases remained unmatched. The CDR3 length is 13 residues. The CDR3 sequence is CAIGTAIQETQYF. CDR3 nucleotides: TGTGCCATCGGGACAGCCATCCAAGAGACCCAGTACTTC.

This chain links TRBV7-9 with TRBJ1-5; D gene ambiguous. CDR3 length equals 14 residues. Trimming took off 5 bases at V and 3 bases at J, with 11 bases between the two ends. Germline-derived CDR1 and CDR2 are SEHNR and FQNEAQ (reference sequence). The CDR3 spells CASSLFGDNQPQHF. In nucleotides, the CDR3 is TGTGCCAGCAGCCTATTCGGGGACAATCAGCCCCAGCATTTT.

This clonotype was counted between two and nine times. The genes are TRBV20-1 and TRBJ1-2; TRBD1 agrees at 8 bases. The germline V gene has CDR1 DFQATT and CDR2 SNEGSKA (reference sequence). Trimming at V came to 7 bases and at J to 8 bases, leaving 6 bases not matched to a gene. This CDR3 region has 11 residues. CDR3: CSVSTGAGYTF. The CDR3 DNA reads TGCAGTGTCTCGACAGGGGCCGGCTACACCTTC.

V and J are TRBV4-1 and TRBJ2-7, with 10 bases lining up with TRBD2. Germline CDR1 reads MGHRA; CDR2 reads YSYEKL. V was clipped by 1 base and J by 3 bases; unmatched bases: 6. This CDR3 region has 16 residues. The CDR3 loop is CASSQVRASGSYEQYF. CDR3 in DNA: TGCGCCAGCAGCCAAGTGAGGGCTAGCGGGAGCTACGAGCAGTACTTC.

J is TRBJ2-3 and V is TRBV7-2, with 8 bases lining up with TRBD2. Trimming removed 4 bases from V and 2 bases from J; junction bases left unmatched: 2. The CDR3 sequence is 14 residues long. In germline, CDR1 is SGHTA, CDR2 FQGNSA. In DNA, the CDR3 is TGTGCCAGCAGCTCTAGCGGGTTCACAGATACGCAGTATTTT. Encoded protein: CASSSSGFTDTQYF.

DNA of the CDR3: TGCAGTGCTAGAGGCTCTAGCGGGAGGGTCAATGAGCAGTTCTTC. Encoded protein: CSARGSSGRVNEQFF. V gene TRBV20-1 combines with J gene TRBJ2-1, with 12 bases matching TRBD2. Losses at the gene ends were 1 base for V and 6 bases for J; bases not matched to a gene: 4. The CDR3 is 15 amino acids. CDR1 is DFQATT, CDR2 SNEGSKA, per germline (reference sequence).

This clonotype has more than one count but fewer than ten. V gene TRBV29-1 combines with J gene TRBJ2-1; D unclear. Germline V lookup: CDR1 SQVTM, CDR2 ANQGSEA. This CDR3 is 18 amino acids long. The V end was cut by 0 bases, the J end by 6 bases, with 24 bases between. The CDR3 reads CSVEDQYRVPRAGNEQFF. The CDR3 coding sequence is TGCAGCGTTGAAGATCAATATCGGGTCCCCCGCGCTGGCAATGAGCAGTTCTTC.

The chain carries TRBV2 and TRBJ2-7, with D possibly being TRBD1 or TRBD2 (5 bases each). This CDR3 spans 13 amino acids. CDR1 SNHLY and CDR2 FYNNEI come from the germline V gene. V lost 7 bases to trimming and J lost 0 bases, with 10 bases between them. The CDR3, as DNA: TGTGCCAGCATGTCAGGGAGCTCCTACGAGCAGTACTTC. This translates into CASMSGSSYEQYF.

This chain uses TRBV7-2 with TRBJ2-1; 10 bases map to TRBD2. V lost 6 bases and J lost 0; bases outside the gene matches: 17. CDR1 and CDR2 (germline): SGHTA, FQGNSA. The CDR3 sequence is 20 residues long. CDR3 coding DNA: TGTGCCAGCAGTCCATGGGGGGGACTAGCGCAGATTAGCTCCTACAATGAGCAGTTCTTC. Translated: CASSPWGGLAQISSYNEQFF.

This clonotype has a handful of counts. The chain carries TRBV4-3 and TRBJ2-3; TRBD2 aligns across 7 bases. There are 15 residues in the CDR3. Germline-derived CDR1 and CDR2 are LGHNA and YSLEER. V shed 4 bases, J shed 2 bases, and the junction held 6 bases outside the gene matches. The CDR3 DNA follows: TGCGCCAGCAGCCGAGAGGGACTAATCACAGATACGCAGTATTTT. It codes for CASSREGLITDTQYF.

The DNA of the CDR3 is TGTGCCAGCAGTTGGGCAGGTGGGACCGAGCAGTACTTC. Translation: CASSWAGGTEQYF. V is TRBV27 and J is TRBJ2-7; D is perhaps TRBD1 or TRBD2 (5 bases each). From germline, CDR1 is MNHEY and CDR2 SMNVEV (reference sequence). This CDR3 is built from 13 residues. V was trimmed by 4 bases and J by 6 bases, leaving 13 bases between them.

The rearrangement uses TRBV4-1 and TRBJ1-2; no definite D call. Looked up from germline, CDR1 is MGHRA and CDR2 is YSYEKL. The CDR3 runs to 14 residues. Trimming took off 0 bases at V and 8 bases at J, with 13 bases between the two ends. Here the CDR3 DNA reads TGCGCCAGCAGCCAAGAAGGCGGTGGGGTAGGCTACACCTTC. This translates into CASSQEGGGVGYTF.

V usage is TRBV25-1 and J usage is TRBJ1-1; tentative D call: TRBD1 (5 bases). CDR3 length: 13 residues. V was pared by 2 bases and J by 2 bases, with 6 bases between. Germline CDR1 reads MGHDK; CDR2 reads SYGVNS. CDR3 loop: CASSEGDNTEAFF. The CDR3 DNA sequence: TGTGCCAGCAGTGAAGGGGACAACACTGAAGCTTTCTTT.

This clonotype occurred a few times. This chain joins TRBV29-1 and TRBJ2-1; weak D call: TRBD2 (6 bases). Trimming removed 4 bases at V and 3 bases at J, with 13 bases between. CDR3 length: 14 amino acids. The germline V gene has CDR1 SQVTM and CDR2 ANQGSEA. The CDR3 sequence is CSVGAAGNYNEQFF. In DNA form, the CDR3 reads TGCAGCGTTGGGGCAGCGGGTAACTACAATGAGCAGTTCTTC.

The CDR3 DNA reads TGTGCCAGCAGCCCAAGAAGCGAGCCCTCCTACGAGCAGTACTTC. Translating it yields CASSPRSEPSYEQYF. The V gene is TRBV9, the J gene TRBJ2-7; D unresolved. The germline V and J ends were trimmed by 4 bases and 0 bases, with 14 bases remaining between them. The CDR3 length is 15 residues. The germline CDR1 and CDR2 sequences are SGDLS and YYNGEE.

This clonotype was counted a few times. V and J are TRBV9 and TRBJ1-2; the D is unclear. V lost 1 base, J lost 0 bases, and 10 bases lay in between. Germline V gives CDR1 SGDLS, CDR2 YYNGEE. The CDR3 has 15 amino acids. The CDR3 sequence is CASSVSDGSNYGYTF. The DNA for the CDR3 is TGTGCCAGCAGCGTATCGGACGGATCTAACTATGGCTACACCTTC. Variable domain in full (rest from reference TRBV9 and TRBJ1-2): DSGVTQTPKHLITATGQRVTLRCSPRSGDLSVYWYQQSLDQGLQFLIQYYNGEERAKGNILERFSAQQFPDLHSELNLSSLELGDSALYFCASSVSDGSNYGYTFGSGTRLTVV.

V is TRBV5-1 and J is TRBJ2-2, with D maybe TRBD2 (6 bases). V gave up 4 bases and J gave up 6 bases, with 22 bases separating them. Germline values: CDR1 SGHRS, CDR2 YFSETQ. This CDR3 has 17 residues. In DNA, the CDR3 is TGCGCCAGCAGCCCGACGCGCGGGGCGCCGACCCCCGGGGAGCTGTTTTTT. Translation gives CASSPTRGAPTPGELFF.

This clonotype was detected only a few times. The rearrangement uses TRBV28 and TRBJ2-5; 12 bases align to TRBD1. CDR3 length equals 16 residues. The junction had 9 bases not matched to a gene; V was cut back by 5 bases and J by 5 bases. The V gene's germline CDR1 is MDHEN and CDR2 SYDVKM. The CDR3 reads CASSLPGTGGEETQYF. DNA for the CDR3: TGTGCCAGCAGTCTGCCAGGGACAGGGGGCGAGGAGACCCAGTACTTC.

The V gene is TRBV14, the J gene TRBJ2-4; TRBD2 aligns across 12 bases. Gene TRBJ2-7 matches the end of the DNA better, so the J call may be wrong. The CDR3 runs to 18 residues. Germline V gene sequence: CDR1 SGHDN, CDR2 FVKESK. CDR3 sequence (DNA): TGTGCCAGCAGCCAAGAGGAGTCTAGCGGGAGGGGGGTAAGCGAGCAGTACTTC. This gives the protein CASSQEESSGRGVSEQYF.

This clonotype was recorded a few times. V is TRBV15 and J is TRBJ2-7; D is unresolved. The CDR3 contains 14 residues. Per the germline V gene, CDR1 is LNHNV and CDR2 is YYDKDF (reference sequence). V was trimmed by 0 bases and J by 0 bases, leaving 6 bases between them. As DNA, the CDR3 is TGTGCCACCAGCAGAGAAGCGAGCTCCTACGAGCAGTACTTC. Its translation: CATSREASSYEQYF. Filled out from reference TRBV15 and TRBJ2-7, the complete variable domain reads DAMVIQNPRYQVTQFGKPVTLSCSQTLNHNVMYWYQQKSSQAPKLLFHYYDKDFNNEADTPDNFQSRRPNTSFCFLDIRSPGLGDTAMYLCATSREASSYEQYFGPGTRLTVT.

This clonotype was seen once. The chain employs TRBV9 and TRBJ2-7, with 8 positions matching TRBD2. The junction had 9 bases not matched to a gene; V was cut back by 4 bases and J by 3 bases. The CDR3 spans 15 residues. The germline gives CDR1 SGDLS, CDR2 YYNGEE. The CDR3 spells CASSPSGSGSYEQYF. The DNA for the CDR3 is TGTGCCAGCAGCCCCTCAGGAAGCGGGAGCTACGAGCAGTACTTC.

This chain uses TRBV7-6 with TRBJ2-3; 8 bases line up with TRBD2. CDR1 is SGHVS, CDR2 FNYEAQ, per germline. Germline trimming cut 3 bases from V and 3 bases from J; bases unmatched to any gene: 5. The CDR3 has 15 amino acids. The CDR3 nucleotides are TGTGCCAGCAGCTTCCTGCGGGAGGATACAGATACGCAGTATTTT. This encodes CASSFLREDTDTQYF.

This clonotype came up a few times. The rearrangement links TRBV11-1 to TRBJ2-1; 10 bases agree with TRBD2. This CDR3 is 21 amino acids long. V was pared by 8 bases and J by 0 bases, with 22 bases of the junction left unmatched. The germline gives CDR1 SGHAT, CDR2 FQDESV (reference sequence). CDR3: CASGRIPGTSAHLSSYNEQFF. The CDR3 bases are TGTGCCAGCGGAAGGATTCCGGGGACTAGCGCTCACTTAAGCTCCTACAATGAGCAGTTCTTC.

This clonotype was seen a few times. The chain recombines TRBV7-9 with TRBJ2-7, with D tentatively TRBD2 (6 bases). Per the germline V gene, CDR1 is SEHNR and CDR2 is FQNEAQ (reference sequence). This CDR3 comprises 15 residues. Between the trimmed V and J ends, which lost 3 bases and 6 bases, there was a span of 18 bases. In nucleotides, the CDR3 is TGTGCCAGCAGCTTGGCTCCCGGGACTTCGGGCGAGCAGTACTTC. Translation gives CASSLAPGTSGEQYF.

The chain couples TRBV7-2 to TRBJ2-3, with TRBD2 matching 11 bases. J lost 4 bases, V lost 3 bases, and 6 bases had no gene match. This CDR3 region has 16 residues. From germline, CDR1 is SGHTA and CDR2 FQGNSA. The CDR3 DNA reads as TGTGCCAGCAGCTTGTTCGGGACTAGCGGAGCAGATACGCAGTATTTT. This encodes CASSLFGTSGADTQYF.

This clonotype has only a few counts. This rearrangement joins TRBV29-1 to TRBJ2-1; 10 positions agree with TRBD2. With 4 bases clipped from V and 7 bases from J, the junction kept 10 bases outside the gene matches. Germline CDR1 reads SQVTM; CDR2 reads ANQGSEA. The CDR3 consists of 15 residues. The chain's CDR3 is CSVGVYSGRNNEQFF. The CDR3 nucleotides are TGCAGCGTTGGAGTTTATAGCGGGAGGAATAATGAGCAGTTCTTC.

The rearrangement joins TRBV6-1 to TRBJ2-5; 11 nucleotides match TRBD2. The J segment lost 3 bases and the V segment lost 7 bases, leaving 13 bases of the junction unmatched. Germline V CDR1 and CDR2: MNHNS, SASEGT. This CDR3 is built from 17 residues. The CDR3 DNA reads TGTGCCAGCAATAGAGTCTCCGGGACTAGCGGAGAAGAGACCCAGTACTTC. Translating it yields CASNRVSGTSGEETQYF.

Points on this clonotype: The junction departs from the called germline gene at one end, perhaps through a read error. This rearrangement joins TRBV25-1 to TRBJ2-2; unclear D gene. CDR1 is MGHDK and CDR2 is SYGVNS in the germline V gene. The CDR3 consists of 14 residues. CDR3 amino acids: CASRESRDTGELFF. The CDR3 bases are TGTGCCAGCAGGGAATCAAGGGACACCGGGGAGCTGTTTTTT.

This clonotype was seen just once. The gene calls are TRBV28 and TRBJ1-6; unclear D gene. Germline V gives CDR1 MDHEN, CDR2 SYDVKM. The CDR3 runs 12 residues. V was pared by 7 bases and J by 7 bases, with 8 bases between. In nucleotides, the CDR3 is TGTGCCAGCACCGCCAGGAATTCACCCCTCCACTTT. It codes for CASTARNSPLHF.

This clonotype has a handful of counts. The chain is built from TRBV2 and TRBJ2-1; 8 positions match TRBD2. CDR3 size: 15 residues. Germline assignment: CDR1 SNHLY and CDR2 FYNNEI. Trimming took 7 bases from V and 0 from J; bases not matched to a gene: 5. CDR3 amino acids: CASKTSGGSYNEQFF. CDR3 nucleotides: TGTGCCAGCAAAACTAGCGGAGGCTCCTACAATGAGCAGTTCTTC.

This clonotype was found a few times. The chain has TRBV6-6 and TRBJ2-7, with D hard to call. The length of the CDR3 is 15 residues. V was trimmed by 2 bases and J by 0 bases, leaving 11 bases between them. The germline gives CDR1 MNHNY, CDR2 SVGAGI (reference sequence). CDR3 region: CASSYVRASSYEQYF. DNA of the CDR3: TGTGCCAGCAGTTACGTACGGGCCAGCTCCTACGAGCAGTACTTC.